The text below deals with one T cell receptor (beta chain). The antigen is not known. This specimen belongs to a study of blood T cells in healthy people across ages. Study-level points and caveats: Both naive CD4+ cell counts and diversity were greater in long-lived donors than in aged donors. Without sorted subsets, naive and antigen-experienced compartments could not be conclusively compared.

Germline CDR1 reads MGHRA; CDR2 reads YSYEKL. Trimming shortened V by 1 base and J by 3 bases, and 12 bases separated the two germline ends. The CDR3 contains 15 residues. Through a sample-barcoded 5' primer and a J-beta primer mix, a second PCR was run for roughly 7 to 12 cycles. TCRdb re-analysed the 5' RACE reads in MiXCR, keeping a single row per CDR3 protein. The sample contains 1.5 million to 2 million distinct CDR3 sequences, about 31% of which appear only once. Input material: blood. This TCR came from a woman in her thirties in good health. This chain links TRBV4-1 with TRBJ1-2; D gene uncertain. The CDR3 is CASSQVVQNYYGYTF. In DNA, the CDR3 is TGCGCCAGCAGCCAAGTTGTACAGAACTACTATGGCTACACCTTC.